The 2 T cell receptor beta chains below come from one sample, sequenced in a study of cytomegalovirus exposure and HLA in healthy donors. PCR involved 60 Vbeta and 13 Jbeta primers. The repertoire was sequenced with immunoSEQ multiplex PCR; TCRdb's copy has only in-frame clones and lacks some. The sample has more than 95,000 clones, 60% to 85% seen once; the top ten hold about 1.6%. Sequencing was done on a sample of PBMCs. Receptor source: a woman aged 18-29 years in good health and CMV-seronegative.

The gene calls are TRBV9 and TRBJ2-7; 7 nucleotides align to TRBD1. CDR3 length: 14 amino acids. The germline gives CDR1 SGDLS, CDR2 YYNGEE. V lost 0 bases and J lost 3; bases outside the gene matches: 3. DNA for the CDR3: TGTGCCAGCAGCGTAGGACAGGGTTTCTACGAGCAGTACTTC. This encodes CASSVGQGFYEQYF. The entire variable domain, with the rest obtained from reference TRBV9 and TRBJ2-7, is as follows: DSGVTQTPKHLITATGQRVTLRCSPRSGDLSVYWYQQSLDQGLQFLIQYYNGEERAKGNILERFSAQQFPDLHSELNLSSLELGDSALYFCASSVGQGFYEQYFGPGTRLTVT.

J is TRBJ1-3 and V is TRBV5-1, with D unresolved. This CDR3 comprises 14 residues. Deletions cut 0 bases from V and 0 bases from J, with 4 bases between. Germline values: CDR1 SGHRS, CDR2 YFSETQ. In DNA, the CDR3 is TGCGCCAGCAGCTTGGGTTACTCTGGAAACACCATATATTTT. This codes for CASSLGYSGNTIYF.